This T cell receptor beta chain derives from a study of T cell responses to AZD1222 COVID-19 vaccine. Study observations and caveats: Across spike, vaccine-associated CD4 TCRs were found, dominant at 160-218 and 743-854. Only a handful of AZD1222 recipients tested seropositive at baseline. Donors were chiefly white British, with a greater number of females, and clonal diversity was perhaps underestimated.

Some clones are missing from TCRdb's copy, which holds only in-frame ones; the method was immunoSEQ multiplex PCR. Of 120,000 to 150,000 clones in the sample, about nine tenths are singletons; the top ten hold approximately 3%. To note about this clone: No antigen is known for it.

Looked up from germline, CDR1 is SGHDN and CDR2 is FVKESK. The CDR3 runs 13 residues. Trimming stripped 5 bases from V and 0 bases from J, with 5 bases between. V and J are TRBV14 and TRBJ1-5, with D possibly matching TRBD1 (5 bases). The sequence was collected from an adult in good health. The input for sequencing was peripheral blood, taken on day 0 of MenACWY control vaccination. The CDR3 coding sequence is TGTGCCAGCAGCAGGGGTAGCAATCAGCCCCAGCATTTT. Protein sequence: CASSRGSNQPQHF.